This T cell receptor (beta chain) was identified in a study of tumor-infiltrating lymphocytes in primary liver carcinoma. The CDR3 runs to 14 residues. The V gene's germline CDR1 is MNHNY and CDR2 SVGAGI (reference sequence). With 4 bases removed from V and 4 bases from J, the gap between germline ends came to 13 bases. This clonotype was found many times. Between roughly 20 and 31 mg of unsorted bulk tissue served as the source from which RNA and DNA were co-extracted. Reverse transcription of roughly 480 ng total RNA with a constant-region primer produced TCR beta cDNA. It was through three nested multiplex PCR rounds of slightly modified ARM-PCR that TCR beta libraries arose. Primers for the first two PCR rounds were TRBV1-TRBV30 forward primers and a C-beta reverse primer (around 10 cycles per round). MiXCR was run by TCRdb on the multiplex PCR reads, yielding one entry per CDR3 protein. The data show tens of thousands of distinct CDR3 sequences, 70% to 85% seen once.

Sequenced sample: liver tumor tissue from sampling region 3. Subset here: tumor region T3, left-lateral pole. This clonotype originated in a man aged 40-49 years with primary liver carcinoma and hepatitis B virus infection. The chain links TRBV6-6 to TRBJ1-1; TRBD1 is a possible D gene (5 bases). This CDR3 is CASSLQGKGTEAFF. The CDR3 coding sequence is TGTGCCAGCAGTTTGCAGGGCAAGGGCACTGAAGCTTTCTTT.